The entry below describes one T cell receptor (beta chain). As yet, its antigen is unknown. Sequencing was performed with immunoSEQ multiplex PCR; in TCRdb, only in-frame clones are kept and a portion is missing. The sample has about 43,000 clones, roughly four fifths seen once. This sample was taken from a study of vaccination effects on CD4 cells after COVID-19. Study in general: Participants were vaccinated with two doses of either the BNT162b2 or mRNA-1273 vaccine.

Findings and caveats of the study: Few convalescent patients were studied, and early post-infection samples were lacking. Late post-vaccination samples showed marked contraction of infection- and vaccine-induced clones.

The CDR3 contains 14 residues. V lost 5 bases and J lost 8; bases outside the gene matches: 8. Germline V gene lookup returns CDR1 SGHTA and CDR2 FQGTGA. Sequencing followed a ViraFEST assay step that expanded antigen-specific CD4+ T cells with viral peptide pools. Researchers isolated CD4+ T cells once around 11 days of culture had elapsed. Each vaccine recipient was nucleocapsid antibody negative and had no prior SARS-CoV-2 infection. The culture medium for 1.5 million to 2.5 million PBMC per well included 10 IU/ml IL-2 and about 9.1 ug/ml peptides. The sample in question was CD4+ T cells from PBMCs cultured with SARS-CoV-2 spike peptides, obtained before COVID-19 vaccination. The sequence came from a human donor who received a COVID-19 vaccine. V usage is TRBV7-3 and J usage is TRBJ1-2; 10 bases are a match to TRBD1. CDR3 region: CASSPGQGVRGYTF. The CDR3 coding sequence is TGTGCCAGCAGCCCCGGACAGGGGGTGAGGGGCTACACCTTC. Full variable domain (remainder filled in from reference TRBV7-3 and TRBJ1-2): GAGVSQTPSNKVTEKGKYVELRCDPISGHTALYWYRQSLGQGPEFLIYFQGTGAADDSGLPNDRFFAVRPEGSVSTLKIQRTERGDSAVYLCASSPGQGVRGYTFGSGTRLTVV.